These T cell receptor beta chains were read from a single sample in a study of shared clonotypes between healthy human individuals. The assay was immunoSEQ multiplex PCR, and TCRdb's table has in-frame clones only and misses some. This sample has about 2.4 million clones; under 95% occur once, and the top ten carry roughly 0.36%. Source material: naive CD4+ T cells from PBMCs. All receptors derive from a man between 18 and 35 years old in good health. Some clones in this sample may be carry-over from other donors' samples. CDR3s include the opening cysteine and the closing phenylalanine or tryptophan. D genes are given only for firm matches.

J gene,V gene,D gene,CDR3 DNA,CDR3 protein
TRBJ2-4,TRBV19,.,TGTGCCAGTAGTCGGGCCGTGTACACGGACATTCAGTACTTC,CASSRAVYTDIQYF
TRBJ2-7,TRBV19,.,TGTGCCAGTAGTATTGGGGGCCCGACCTACGAGCAGTACTTC,CASSIGGPTYEQYF
TRBJ1-1,TRBV5-4,.,TGTGCCAGCAGCTCCCGATCCGAAGTAGTGAACACTGAAGCTTTCTTT,CASSSRSEVVNTEAFF
TRBJ2-3,TRBV7-2,.,TGTGCCAGCAGCTTAGGACATCGCACAGATACGCAGTATTTT,CASSLGHRTDTQYF
TRBJ2-3,TRBV19,.,TGTGCCAGTAGTCCCGACAGGTCTAGCACAGATACGCAGTATTTT,CASSPDRSSTDTQYF
TRBJ2-3,TRBV19,.,TGTGCCAGTAGTATAGATGTCGGACGCCGACTCACAGATACGCAGTATTTT,CASSIDVGRRLTDTQYF
TRBJ2-7,TRBV21-1,.,TGTGCCAGCAGCAAAGAGGGGCCCCCCTACGAGCAGTACTTC,CASSKEGPPYEQYF
TRBJ2-5,TRBV5-1,TRBD2,TGCGCCAGCAGCTACGGACTAGCGGGAGCCCCAGAGACCCAGTACTTC,CASSYGLAGAPETQYF
TRBJ1-1,TRBV28,TRBD1,TGTGCCAGCAGTTTGGGGACAGCCCCCTTTGAAGCTTTCTTT,CASSLGTAPFEAFF
TRBJ2-5,TRBV30,.,TGTGCCTGGAGTGTACGCAGAGCTTACCAAGAGACCCAGTACTTC,CAWSVRRAYQETQYF
TRBJ2-7,TRBV5-5,.,TGTGCCAGCAGCCCGGGGCCCAAGCTCGAGCAGTACTTC,CASSPGPKLEQYF
TRBJ1-1,TRBV27,.,TGTGCCAGCAGTGGATGGAACACTGAAGCTTTCTTT,CASSGWNTEAFF
TRBJ2-7,TRBV7-2,TRBD2,TGTGCCAGCAGCTTAGTAGCGGGATCGGTCTACGAGCAGTACTTC,CASSLVAGSVYEQYF
TRBJ1-1,TRBV5-1,.,TGCGCCAGCAGCTTACCGGGCAACACTGAAGCTTTCTTT,CASSLPGNTEAFF
TRBJ2-7,TRBV18,TRBD2,TGTGCCAGCTCACCCTCATTAGCGGGAGTTTCCGAGCAGTACTTC,CASSPSLAGVSEQYF